Below, one T cell receptor beta chain is given with its context. Its cognate antigen is unknown. The CDR3 contains 15 residues. The V gene end was trimmed by 1 base and the J gene end by 6 bases; junction bases not matched to a gene: 2. The germline CDR1 and CDR2 sequences are GTSNPN and SVGIG (reference sequence). These data belong to a study of T cell responses to AZD1222 COVID-19 vaccine. Sequencing used immunoSEQ multiplex PCR; TCRdb keeps in-frame clones, though not all of them. The sample yields approximately 89,000 clones, around 90% seen once. Study-wide results and limits: Clonal diversity may have been underestimated in mostly white British donors. At study baseline, merely several AZD1222 recipients were seropositive. Spike-specific TCR breadth and depth rose after two AZD1222 doses.

This TCR came from an adult in good health. The input for sequencing was peripheral blood, taken on day 0 of AZD1222 vaccination. This sequence joins TRBV30 and TRBJ2-1; TRBD2 aligns across 14 bases. CDR3 sequence reads: CAWSEGLAGGNEQFF. CDR3 nucleotides: TGTGCCTGGAGTGAAGGACTAGCGGGAGGCAATGAGCAGTTCTTC.